This TCR beta chain is from a study of preoperative IRX-2 immunotherapy in early breast cancer. Produced via immunoSEQ multiplex PCR; TCRdb's table is partial and in-frame only. This sample yields some 99,000 clones, of which around 86% are seen a single time; over 2% belongs to the top ten. The sample's treatment: preoperative locoregional IRX-2 cytokine immunotherapy. This phase Ib study tested locoregional IRX-2 cytokine immunotherapy given before surgery. With 1 base removed from V and 7 bases from J, the gap between germline ends came to 10 bases. CDR1 is LNHNV, CDR2 YYDKDF, per germline (reference sequence). The CDR3 is 14 amino acids.

V and J are TRBV15 and TRBJ2-2, with D perhaps assigned TRBD1 or TRBD2 (6 bases each). This receptor was obtained from a human donor with breast cancer. The sample in question was tumor tissue, obtained after IRX-2 immunotherapy. The DNA for the CDR3 is TGTGCCACCAGCAGAGGAGGGGGGCTCGGGGAGCTGTTTTTT. Protein: CATSRGGGLGELFF.